This T cell receptor (beta chain) was captured in a study of T cell responses to AZD1222 COVID-19 vaccine. Overall study results and limits: Clonal diversity may have been underestimated in mostly white British donors. At 160-218 and 743-854, vaccine-associated CD4 TCRs were dominant, and they spanned spike.

Trimming cost V 0 bases and J 1 base, with 10 bases left between them. The CDR3 has 15 amino acids. Germline V gives CDR1 GTSNPN, CDR2 SVGIG (reference sequence). Details on this clone: Its antigen is unknown.

The data were produced by immunoSEQ multiplex PCR, yet TCRdb's version contains in-frame clones alone and is incomplete. The sample has approximately 150,000 clones, about 92% seen once. The sample here was peripheral blood, taken on day 0 of AZD1222 vaccination. The chain is built from TRBV30 and TRBJ1-5; perhaps TRBD1 as D (6 bases). The sequence was obtained from an adult in good health. The CDR3 DNA follows: TGTGCCTGGAGTGTTGAGACAGGAAGCAATCAGCCCCAGCATTTT. This codes for CAWSVETGSNQPQHF.